This is a list of T cell receptor beta chains from one sample in a study of cytomegalovirus exposure and HLA in healthy donors. Only in-frame clones appear in the TCRdb table, and some are missing; sequencing was by immunoSEQ multiplex PCR. The sample includes 100,000 to 150,000 clones, more than 15% seen only once; the top ten take approximately 2.9%. The sample was PBMCs. The source of these receptors is a female donor in good health and CMV-seropositive. Each CDR3 is given with its conserved first and last residue. The D gene is left open where the match is weak. Only some rows state a clone size, as once, few, many or a class for expanded clones.

>14|TRBD1|TRBJ1-6|TRBV27|few
TGTGCCAGCAGTTTCGACAGGGCAAATTCACCCCTCCACTTT
CASSFDRANSPLHF
>16|-|TRBJ2-2|TRBV7-2|-
TGTGCCAGCAGCTTAGTTGGGGGCCTGAACACCGGGGAGCTGTTTTTT
CASSLVGGLNTGELFF
>16|-|TRBJ2-7|TRBV4-2|-
TGTGCCAGCAGCCGGCGGGACGTCGAAAGCTCCTACGAGCAGTACTTC
CASSRRDVESSYEQYF
>17|TRBD2|TRBJ2-2|TRBV4-1|-
TGCGCCAGCACCGCAAGGGGGACTAGCGGGGGGTCCGGGGAGCTGTTTTTT
CASTARGTSGGSGELFF
>13|-|TRBJ1-2|TRBV28|few
TGTGCCAGCAGTTTAGGCTTGTACTATGGCTACACCTTC
CASSLGLYYGYTF
>15|-|TRBJ1-2|TRBV7-6|few
TGTGCCAGCAGCTTGGGCCCCGAAGCTAACTATGGCTACACCTTC
CASSLGPEANYGYTF
>15|-|TRBJ2-7|TRBV9|few
TGTGCCAGCAGCGTATCGCTAGCGCCATCCTACGAGCAGTACTTC
CASSVSLAPSYEQYF
>15|-|TRBJ2-5|TRBV5-4|few
TGTGCCAGCAGCTCAATGGGGGGTACAGGAGAGACCCAGTACTTC
CASSSMGGTGETQYF
>16|TRBD1|TRBJ2-7|TRBV5-1|-
TGCGCCAGCAGCCCCCTCGGGACAGGGAGCTCCTACGAGCAGTACTTC
CASSPLGTGSSYEQYF
>14|-|TRBJ1-3|TRBV6-5|-
TGTGCCAGCAGGATACAGGCCTCTGGAAACACCATATATTTT
CASRIQASGNTIYF
>15|TRBD1|TRBJ2-1|TRBV4-1|-
TGCGCCAGCAGCCAAAAAAGGGACAGCTACAATGAGCAGTTCTTC
CASSQKRDSYNEQFF
>18|TRBD1|TRBJ1-2|TRBV28|few
TGTGCCAGCAGGGATACCGGGACAGGGGATGGTTTGGGTTATGGCTACACCTTC
CASRDTGTGDGLGYGYTF
>14|TRBD1|TRBJ1-5|TRBV10-3|-
TGTGCCATCAGTGCACAGGGGGCAAATCAGCCCCAGCATTTT
CAISAQGANQPQHF
>14|-|TRBJ1-5|TRBV5-6|few
TGTGCCAGCAGCCCTCAGGGTAGCAATCAGCCCCAGCATTTT
CASSPQGSNQPQHF
>11|-|TRBJ1-2|TRBV18|few
TGTGCCAGCAAGGAGTACTATGGCTACACCTTC
CASKEYYGYTF
>14|TRBD1|TRBJ1-2|TRBV4-2|-
TGTGCCAGCAGTTTGGCAGGGGGTAACTATGGCTACACCTTC
CASSLAGGNYGYTF
>15|-|TRBJ1-6|TRBV10-1|-
TGCGCCATCAAACCCGATTTGAAGGGGTCCTCACCCCTCCACTTT
CAIKPDLKGSSPLHF
>16|TRBD1|TRBJ2-5|TRBV6-6|-
TGTGCCAGCATCCCCCCGACAGGGGGCGGGGGTCTGGCCCAGTACTTC
CASIPPTGGGGLAQYF
>14|-|TRBJ2-2|TRBV7-2|-
TGTGCCAGCAGCCAGACAGGGAACACCGGGGAGCTGTTTTTT
CASSQTGNTGELFF
>14|-|TRBJ1-3|TRBV7-9|-
TGTGCCAGCAGTCCGGACAGCTCTGGAAACACCATATATTTT
CASSPDSSGNTIYF
>14|TRBD1|TRBJ2-1|TRBV6-6|few
TGTGCCACGAACGAACAGGGGACATACAATGAGCAGTTCTTC
CATNEQGTYNEQFF
>16|-|TRBJ2-7|TRBV9|-
TGTGCCAGCAGCGTAGATGGAGGCCGAGCAACCTACGAGCAGTACTTC
CASSVDGGRATYEQYF
>14|-|TRBJ2-1|TRBV28|few
TGTGCCAGCAGTTCCCAAAAGGGGCGCAATGAGCAGTTCTTC
CASSSQKGRNEQFF
>15|TRBD1|TRBJ1-2|TRBV28|-
TGTGCCAGCGATCCCGGGGACAGGTATCTCTATGGCTACACCTTC
CASDPGDRYLYGYTF
>15|-|TRBJ2-5|TRBV5-4|-
TGTGCCAGCAGCTTCTTCCCGGCGGGTCAAGAGACCCAGTACTTC
CASSFFPAGQETQYF
>16|TRBD1|TRBJ1-5|TRBV6-6|few
TGTGCCAGCAGTTACTTTTCTCAGGGGGCGGACCAGCCCCAGCATTTT
CASSYFSQGADQPQHF
>15|-|TRBJ2-7|TRBV19|-
TGTGCCAGTAGTATAGGCGGCAGTATAATCTACGAGCAGTACTTC
CASSIGGSIIYEQYF
>16|-|TRBJ2-3|TRBV28|-
TGTGCCAGTCCGCCCGCAGGGCAGACCCGCACAGATACGCAGTATTTT
CASPPAGQTRTDTQYF
>15|-|TRBJ1-6|TRBV7-2|few
TGTGCCAGCAGCTTCAATTGGGCAGGGGATTCACCCCTCCACTTT
CASSFNWAGDSPLHF
>15|TRBD2|TRBJ2-2|TRBV28|few
TGTGCCAGCAGTTTTGCGGGAGGAAACACCGGGGAGCTGTTTTTT
CASSFAGGNTGELFF
>15|-|TRBJ1-1|TRBV4-3|few
TGCGCCAGCAGACAAAGTAGCGGGGGTAACACTGAAGCTTTCTTT
CASRQSSGGNTEAFF
>13|-|TRBJ1-4|TRBV4-2|few
TGTGCCAGCAGCCAAGACTTTTCCGAAAAACTGTTTTTT
CASSQDFSEKLFF
>15|-|TRBJ1-2|TRBV7-7|-
TGTGCCAGCAGCCCTTTGCAGGGCTTAGCATATGGCTACACCTTC
CASSPLQGLAYGYTF
>13|-|TRBJ1-3|TRBV2|-
TGTGCCAGCAGGTTTCCTGTTGGAAACACCATATATTTT
CASRFPVGNTIYF
>14|-|TRBJ2-3|TRBV6-6|few
TGTGCCAGCAGTAAAACTAGTTCCACAGATACGCAGTATTTT
CASSKTSSTDTQYF
>13|-|TRBJ2-3|TRBV5-4|-
TGTGCCAGCGGGGCGGGGACCACAGATACGCAGTATTTT
CASGAGTTDTQYF
>16|-|TRBJ1-3|TRBV11-2|-
TGTGCCAGCAGCTTAATGTACAGGGAGTCTGGAAACACCATATATTTT
CASSLMYRESGNTIYF
>15|-|TRBJ2-1|TRBV5-5|-
TGTGCCAGCAGCTTGGCCGTCTCAACTCCCCATGAGCAGTTCTTC
CASSLAVSTPHEQFF
>18|-|TRBJ1-4|TRBV5-1|-
TGCGCCAGCAGCGACGTCCGGGACACCTGGGTACTTAATGAAAAACTGTTTTTT
CASSDVRDTWVLNEKLFF
>17|TRBD1|TRBJ2-6|TRBV18|few
TGTGCCAGCTCACCCAAGACAGGGACATCTGGGGCCAACGTCCTGACTTTC
CASSPKTGTSGANVLTF
>15|-|TRBJ1-5|TRBV12-5|many
TGTGCTAGTGGTTTGCCGGGTAGCGGCAATCAGCCCCAGCATTTT
CASGLPGSGNQPQHF